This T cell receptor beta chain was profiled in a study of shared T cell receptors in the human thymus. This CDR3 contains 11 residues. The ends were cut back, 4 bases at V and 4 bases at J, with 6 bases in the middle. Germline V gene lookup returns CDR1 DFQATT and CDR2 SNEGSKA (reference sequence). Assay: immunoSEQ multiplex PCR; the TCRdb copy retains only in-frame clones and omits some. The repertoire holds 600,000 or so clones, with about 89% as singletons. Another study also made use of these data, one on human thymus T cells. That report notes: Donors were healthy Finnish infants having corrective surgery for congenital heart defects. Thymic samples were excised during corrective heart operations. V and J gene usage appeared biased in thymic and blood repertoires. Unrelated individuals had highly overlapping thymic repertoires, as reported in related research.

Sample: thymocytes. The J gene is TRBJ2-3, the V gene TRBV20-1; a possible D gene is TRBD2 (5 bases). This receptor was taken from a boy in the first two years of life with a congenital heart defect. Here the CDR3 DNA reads TGCAGTGCTAACGGGGCAGATACGCAGTATTTT. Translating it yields CSANGADTQYF.